Listed here is a single T cell receptor (beta chain). This specimen belongs to a study of blood T cell repertoires in COVID-19. Study details: Spain, Italy and the United States supplied samples that represented acute and convalescent COVID-19.

Produced via immunoSEQ multiplex PCR; TCRdb's table is partial and in-frame only. The sample includes 140,000 or so clones, around 83% seen only once; the top ten take just over 9%. V shed 4 bases, J shed 7 bases, and the junction held 5 bases outside the gene matches. This CDR3 is 14 amino acids long. CDR1 SNHLY and CDR2 FYNNEI come from the germline V gene. Two negative PCRs, clearance, or symptom resolution characterized the recovered Cohort 3 donors. Sequenced sample: PBMCs or T cells enriched from blood (not recorded which). This sequence was found in a man aged 45 to 65 who had recovered from COVID-19. The chain joins TRBV2 to TRBJ2-1; 9 nucleotides agree with TRBD1. In nucleotides, the CDR3 is TGTGCCAGCAGTGTAAGGGACAGGGATAATGAGCAGTTCTTC. Amino acids: CASSVRDRDNEQFF.